A selection of T cell receptor beta chains follows, all from one sample in a study of cytomegalovirus exposure and HLA in healthy donors. Only in-frame clones appear in the TCRdb table, and some are missing; sequencing was by immunoSEQ multiplex PCR. This repertoire shows 170,000 or so clones, about 86% found once; its top ten account for around 2.2%. The material sequenced was PBMCs. The receptors originated from a woman in her 30s in good health and CMV-seronegative. Both conserved end residues are part of each CDR3. Fields, in order: V gene, J gene, clone size, CDR3 protein. Some rows have no size entry. The others give once, few or many, or a class for an expanded clone.

v_call: TRBV11-1
j_call: TRBJ2-1
clone_size: NA
cdr3_aa: CASSFSLLTSGGSYEQFF

v_call: TRBV27
j_call: TRBJ1-2
clone_size: once
cdr3_aa: CASSLSPQGVGYTF

v_call: TRBV2
j_call: TRBJ1-6
clone_size: few
cdr3_aa: CASSEGYSSYNSPLHF

v_call: TRBV28
j_call: TRBJ1-2
clone_size: once
cdr3_aa: CASSSPDAHPLGYYGYTF

v_call: TRBV30
j_call: TRBJ1-5
clone_size: NA
cdr3_aa: CAWGAGRSNQPQHF

v_call: TRBV5-1
j_call: TRBJ2-1
clone_size: NA
cdr3_aa: CASMRDSTSDEQFF

v_call: TRBV23-1
j_call: TRBJ1-3
clone_size: NA
cdr3_aa: CASSQSTGSVSSGNTIYF

v_call: TRBV28
j_call: TRBJ2-7
clone_size: NA
cdr3_aa: CASSVHRAGSYEQYF

v_call: TRBV5-1
j_call: TRBJ2-2
clone_size: NA
cdr3_aa: CASSRVGGNTGELFF

v_call: TRBV6-5
j_call: TRBJ2-2
clone_size: NA
cdr3_aa: CASSLRRDTGELFF

v_call: TRBV7-2
j_call: TRBJ2-2
clone_size: few
cdr3_aa: CASSLAAGVNTGELFF

v_call: TRBV29-1
j_call: TRBJ2-2
clone_size: NA
cdr3_aa: CSVFRDRDTGELFF

v_call: TRBV18
j_call: TRBJ2-7
clone_size: NA
cdr3_aa: CASSVGLAVAYEQYF

v_call: TRBV6-6
j_call: TRBJ2-7
clone_size: NA
cdr3_aa: CASSNEGQRNYEQYF

v_call: TRBV4-1
j_call: TRBJ1-1
clone_size: few
cdr3_aa: CATSSWGGSTEAFF

v_call: TRBV14
j_call: TRBJ2-7
clone_size: NA
cdr3_aa: CASSARDRAYEQYF

v_call: TRBV5-4
j_call: TRBJ2-5
clone_size: NA
cdr3_aa: CASAKIGPGETQYF

v_call: TRBV9
j_call: TRBJ1-5
clone_size: once
cdr3_aa: CASSQGASTYQPQHF

v_call: TRBV10-3
j_call: TRBJ1-5
clone_size: NA
cdr3_aa: CAGQGSSNQPQHF

v_call: TRBV5-6
j_call: TRBJ2-2
clone_size: NA
cdr3_aa: CASSSDRENTGELFF

v_call: TRBV19
j_call: TRBJ2-4
clone_size: NA
cdr3_aa: CASSGGALTKNIQYF

v_call: TRBV19
j_call: TRBJ2-3
clone_size: few
cdr3_aa: CASGQGVVADTQYF

v_call: TRBV10-1
j_call: TRBJ2-2
clone_size: NA
cdr3_aa: CASSGQGATGELFF

v_call: TRBV6-4
j_call: TRBJ1-2
clone_size: NA
cdr3_aa: CASSDPGGNGYTF

v_call: TRBV7-9
j_call: TRBJ2-2
clone_size: NA
cdr3_aa: CASSHKLGREGPGGELFF

v_call: TRBV10-3
j_call: TRBJ1-2
clone_size: NA
cdr3_aa: CAISEGDRSYGYTF